Following are 4 T cell receptor beta chains from one sample sequenced in a study of T cells after yellow fever vaccination (dated by TCRdb to the late 2010s). Explained via the paper, the treatment or condition label denotes: live attenuated yellow fever vaccine strain. The method behind the library was 5' RACE. Instrument on record: Illumina HiSeq 2500. TCRdb passed the public sequencing reads through fastp at Q25 and MiXCR, retaining productive beta sequences. Every distinct CDR3 protein forms one entry, paired with its most common genes and DNA. The sample table shows some 560,000 distinct CDR3 sequences, and about a sixth are seen once. 17% of the sample comes from the top ten. Sequencing used PBMCs, obtained 4 to 6 days after the first yellow fever vaccination. These receptors originate from a man between 18 and 29 years old who received the YFV17D yellow fever vaccine.

This clonotype was seen only a few times. The V call is TRBV10-3, the J call TRBJ2-1, with TRBD2 matching over 12 bases. The length of the CDR3 is 15 residues. V was clipped by 0 bases and J by 6 bases; unmatched bases: 0. The germline V gene encodes CDR1 ENHRY and CDR2 SYGVKD. CDR3: CAISESTSGGNEQFF. In nucleotides, the CDR3 is TGTGCCATCAGTGAGTCGACTAGCGGGGGCAATGAGCAGTTCTTC.

The chain uses TRBV12-3 or TRBV12-4 and TRBJ2-5, with D unclear. This CDR3 is built from 13 residues. V was pared by 0 bases and J by 4 bases, with 6 bases between. The CDR3 coding sequence is TGTGCCAGCAGTTTAGCTTTGACAGAGACCCAGTACTTC. Its translation: CASSLALTETQYF.

This clonotype appeared many times. The V and J genes are TRBV3-1 and TRBJ2-7; D may be TRBD1 (5 bases). Trimming removed 4 bases from V and 3 bases from J, with 13 bases in between. The length of the CDR3 is 14 residues. Germline CDR1 reads LGHDT; CDR2 reads YNNKEL (reference sequence). CDR3: CASSRGSPGYEQYF. CDR3 nucleotides: TGTGCCAGCAGCCGGGGCAGTCCTGGCTACGAGCAGTACTTC.

Only a few counts were recorded for this clonotype. This rearrangement joins TRBV14 to TRBJ2-3; D is unclear. Germline V gives CDR1 SGHDN, CDR2 FVKESK. The CDR3 is 15 residues long. Trimming left V 0 bases short and J 0 bases short, with 7 bases between. The CDR3 DNA follows: TGTGCCAGCAGCCAAGACAGTTCTAGCACAGATACGCAGTATTTT. Its translation: CASSQDSSSTDTQYF.